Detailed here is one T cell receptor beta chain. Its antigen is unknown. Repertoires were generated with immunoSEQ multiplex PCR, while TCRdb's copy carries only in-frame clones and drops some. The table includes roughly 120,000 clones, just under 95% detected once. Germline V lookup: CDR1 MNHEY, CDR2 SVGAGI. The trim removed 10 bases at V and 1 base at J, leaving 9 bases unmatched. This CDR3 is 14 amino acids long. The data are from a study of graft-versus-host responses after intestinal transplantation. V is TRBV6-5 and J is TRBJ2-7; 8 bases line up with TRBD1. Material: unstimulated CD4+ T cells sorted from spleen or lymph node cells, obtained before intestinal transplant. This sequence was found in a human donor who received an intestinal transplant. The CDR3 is CAIGLWDRSYEQYF. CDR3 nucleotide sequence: TGTGCCATTGGCCTCTGGGACAGGTCCTACGAGCAGTACTTC.